Described below is a single T cell receptor (beta chain) sequence and its context. V was clipped by 5 bases and J by 1 base, with 18 bases between them. The germline CDR1 and CDR2 sequences are SEHNR and FQNEAQ (reference sequence). The CDR3 consists of 16 residues. The source of the sample is a study of shared clonotypes between healthy human individuals. Some clones are missing from TCRdb's copy, which holds only in-frame ones; the method was immunoSEQ multiplex PCR. Counted here are just over 2,000,000 clones, over 85% occurring once; the ten biggest clones make up 0.1% to 0.15%. The rearrangement joins TRBV7-9 to TRBJ2-7; no clear D gene. This TCR was sampled from a man between 18 and 29 years old in good health. Sequencing input: naive CD4+ T cells sorted from blood. Subset noted: CD45RA+ positively selected. CDR3 nucleotide sequence: TGTGCCAGCAGCCATTACCTGGGGTGGATGTCCTACGAGCAGTACTTC. Residues: CASSHYLGWMSYEQYF. Together with reference TRBV7-9 and TRBJ2-7, the CDR3 gives the full variable domain: DTGVSQNPRHKITKRGQNVTFRCDPISEHNRLYWYRQTLGQGPEFLTYFQNEAQLEKSRLLSDRFSAERPKGSFSTLEIQRTEQGDSAMYLCASSHYLGWMSYEQYFGPGTRLTVT.